Listed here is a single T cell receptor (beta chain). The source of the sample is a study of blood T cell repertoires in COVID-19. Overall study: Sample material is recorded as cDNA or gDNA derived from T cells, B-cell-depleted T cells, or PBMCs.

In the original analysis: Counts of nucleated cells, estimated from reference gene primer amplification, were obtained. Method: immunoSEQ multiplex PCR; TCRdb's copy keeps in-frame clones and lacks some. The D gene and trimming were derived from the DNA, and the V and J assignments and clone size from that table. The sample has 200,000 to 250,000 clones, approximately 82% seen once. V shed 2 bases and J 8 bases; nucleotides not matched to a gene: 5. The CDR3 runs 16 residues. The V gene's germline CDR1 is KGHDR and CDR2 SFDVKD. Sequenced input: peripheral blood. The rearrangement uses TRBV24-1 and TRBJ1-4; 12 bases are shared with TRBD1. The clonotype comes from an elderly woman with active or convalescent COVID-19. Here the CDR3 DNA reads TGTGCCACCAGTGATTCGGGACAGGGGGCGGGAGAAAAACTGTTTTTT. As protein: CATSDSGQGAGEKLFF.